This TCR beta chain derives from a study of graft-versus-host responses after intestinal transplantation (dated by TCRdb to the early 2020s). A note on the overall study: Multivisceral, liver-intestinal, or isolated intestinal transplants were received by the recipients. Rather than being sequenced by the commercial service, samples from a few later patients were sequenced in-house on an Illumina MiSeq and processed with MiXCR. To identify alloreactive clones, pre-transplant mixed lymphocyte reaction products were sequenced and then compared with unstimulated pre-transplant donor and recipient T cells. The cohort enrolled some 24 intestinal transplant recipients, one of whom was a retransplant, and 3 patients without pretransplant specimens were excluded. A peak of at least 4% donor T cells among recipient peripheral blood mononuclear cells was the definition used for donor T cell macrochimerism. Bulk TCR-beta CDR3 sequencing was used to track graft-versus-host and host-versus-graft alloreactive T cell clones in the graft, circulation and bone marrow after intestinal transplantation. Every recipient was given anti-thymocyte globulin induction, followed by around three years of maintenance tacrolimus and steroids. Study-wide conclusions, independent of this receptor: GvH clones were found in recipient bone marrow, and some of the GvH clones appeared earlier in ileal mucosa or blood, which is consistent with an intestinal mucosal origin. High GvH to HvG T cell clonal ratios were observed in the allografts of patients with donor T cell macrochimerism. Early after transplant, declines in HvG clones were associated with peak levels of circulating GvH clones. The conclusions were limited by the relatively low number and heterogeneity of the intestinal transplant patients.

For this clone: Its antigen is still unknown. One base away there is no much larger clone; base qualities are not given.

Interpreted using the paper, the time point label stands for: cells obtained before transplantation from donor or recipient. CD3+CD4+ and CD3+CD8+ populations were FACS-sorted from unstimulated pre-transplant donor and recipient cells taken from spleen or lymph nodes. CDR1 MGHRA and CDR2 YSYEKL were looked up in the germline V gene. From V the trimming removes 5 bases and from J it removes 2 bases, while the gene matches leave 1 base of the junction unaccounted for. The CDR3 goes from the cysteine to the phenylalanine over 14 residues. Only CDR3 DNA remains: 42 bases, in frame from the first base. Libraries were built with the immunoSEQ multiplex PCR assay. In most patients, genomic DNA was isolated using the Qiagen DNeasy Blood and Tissue Kit and sent frozen to Adaptive Biotechnologies for TCR sequencing. High-throughput TCR-beta CDR3 sequencing of genomic DNA from most patients was performed by Adaptive Biotechnologies. Processing in the source paper ran as follows. TCR sequencing data for some 19 patients were retrieved from Adaptive's ImmunoSEQ software; a few other patients were processed with MiXCR and VDJtools. To correct CD4 versus CD8 sorting errors, any sequence found in both subsets at a frequency ratio below 5:1 was removed. CDR3 nucleotide sequences shared between donor and recipient were removed because the origin of such sequences could not be assigned. Alloreactive clones required at least 2-fold expansion over unstimulated cells and minimum CFSE-low frequency of 0.002% (template counts) or 0.001% (read counts). Clones were considered mappable if detected in sequenced pre-transplant spleen, lymph node, or MLR CFSE-low populations of the donor or recipient. Cumulative frequency of alloreactive clones was calculated as a percentage of all sequences weighted by copy number. As stored in TCRdb, this immuneACCESS dataset retains in-frame rearrangements with V and J assigned. A fraction of the clones does not appear; measured against another copy, unresolved V genes explain less than half of the discrepancy, and the remainder lacks a known reason. V, J and clone size reflect that table, while D and trimming were determined from the DNA. The sample includes about 78,000 clones, with roughly 84% observed a single time. Roughly 8% of the sample is held by the ten biggest clonotypes.

The starting material was unstimulated CD8+ T cells sorted from spleen or lymph node cells, obtained before transplant. This chain joins TRBV4-1 to TRBJ2-7, with TRBD2 matching 12 junction bases. The sequence was collected from a human donor who was the organ donor for an intestinal transplant. The DNA is as follows: TGCGCCAGCAGCTGGACTAGCGGGGCCTACGAGCAGTACTTC. Translated, this is CASSWTSGAYEQYF.